A selection of T cell receptor beta chains follows, all from one sample in a study of T cells in Graves' hyperthyroidism and ophthalmopathy. TCRdb passed the multiplex PCR reads through MiXCR, listing each CDR3 protein once. Here the sample spans 480,000 or so distinct CDR3 sequences, 35% to 50% being singletons. The sequencing input was peripheral blood or thyroid tissue (not recorded which). Receptors were obtained from an adult woman with Graves' disease, either hyperthyroidism or ophthalmopathy (not recorded which). Each CDR3 is given with its conserved first and last residue. The D gene is left open where the match is weak. Only some rows state a clone size, as once, few, many or a class for expanded clones.

TRBJ1-2 NA few TRBV7-8 TGTGCCAGCAGCTTAGCGCTAGGCAGGGGAAGACGAGGCTACACCTTC CASSLALGRGRRGYTF
TRBJ2-5 TRBD2 NA TRBV7-2 TGTGCCAGCAGCCATCTGACTAGCGGGGCAGAGACCCAGTACTTC CASSHLTSGAETQYF
TRBJ1-1 NA NA TRBV7-2 TGTGCCAGCACCCCGTGGGGAGAGGCGAACACTGAAGCTTTCTTT CASTPWGEANTEAFF
TRBJ2-5 NA many TRBV7-3 TGTGCCAGCAGCTTCCGGGGCGGGTCGTTTGAGACCCAGTACTTC CASSFRGGSFETQYF
TRBJ1-5 NA few TRBV7-8 TGTGCCAGCAGCTTATCCAGGGGTTCGGGCAATCAGCCCCAGCATTTT CASSLSRGSGNQPQHF
TRBJ1-5 NA few TRBV2 TGTGCCAGCAGTAAACGACAGAACAATCAGCCCCAGCATTTT CASSKRQNNQPQHF
TRBJ2-7 NA NA TRBV6-6 TGTGCCAGCTACCCGGGACCCAGCTACGAGCAGTACTTC CASYPGPSYEQYF
TRBJ2-2 TRBD2 few TRBV20-1 TGCAGTGCTAGCAGAACTAGCGGGGCGAACACCGGGGAGCTGTTTTTT CSASRTSGANTGELFF
TRBJ1-1 NA NA TRBV19 TGTGCCAGTAGTAGGCGGGGAAAGAACACTGAAGCTTTCTTT CASSRRGKNTEAFF
TRBJ2-7 NA NA TRBV7-2 TGTGCCAGCAGTCTGTGGGGGTACGAGCAGTACTTC CASSLWGYEQYF
TRBJ2-3 NA few TRBV7-6 TGTGCCAGCAGCTTAGGCGGGAAGTTCACAGATACGCAGTATTTT CASSLGGKFTDTQYF
TRBJ2-2 NA NA TRBV27 TGCGCCAGCAGTCTGGCAGGGATGTCCACCGGGGAGCTGTTTTTT CASSLAGMSTGELFF
TRBJ2-5 NA NA TRBV20-1 TGCAGTGCTAGAAACGACCAAGAGACCCAGTACTTC CSARNDQETQYF
TRBJ1-2 TRBD1 few TRBV5-6 TGTGCCAGCAGCCGAACCGGGACAGGGTCTGGTGGCTACACCTTC CASSRTGTGSGGYTF
TRBJ1-6 NA many TRBV29-1 TGCAGCGTTAGGTCGAAAAGTGACTCACCCCTCCACTTT CSVRSKSDSPLHF
TRBJ1-3 NA few TRBV2 TGTGCCTGGAGAGCTCCAGAGACAGCTGGAAACACCATATATTTT CAWRAPETAGNTIYF
TRBJ2-7 NA many TRBV5-6 TGTGCCAGCAGCTTGATCGGGACAAACCATGGGGAGCAGTACTTC CASSLIGTNHGEQYF
TRBJ2-7 NA NA TRBV10-2 TGCGCCAGCAGTGGACTAGTGGGGCTCTACGAGCAGTACTTC CASSGLVGLYEQYF
TRBJ1-1 TRBD1 many TRBV20-1 TGCAGTGCTAGTGACAGGGGGATCAACACTGAAGCTTTCTTT CSASDRGINTEAFF
TRBJ2-5 NA NA TRBV25-1 TGTGCCAGCAGTAAGGACTTGGGTGGCCAAGAGACCCAGTACTTC CASSKDLGGQETQYF
TRBJ2-6 NA NA TRBV10-3 TGTGCCAGTCAATCCGGAGCCTCTGGGGCCAACGTCCTGACTTTC CASQSGASGANVLTF
TRBJ2-1 NA few TRBV10-3 TGTGCCATCAGTCGGGGGGCGGGTTACAATGAGCAGTTCTTC CAISRGAGYNEQFF
TRBJ2-5 TRBD1 NA TRBV7-9 TGTGCCAGCAGCCACCGGGACAGGGGTTTACAAGAGACCCAGTACTTC CASSHRDRGLQETQYF
TRBJ1-3 TRBD1 many TRBV10-3 TGTGCCATCAGTGCGGACAGGTCCGGAAACACCATATATTTT CAISADRSGNTIYF
TRBJ2-2 NA NA TRBV7-9 TGTGCCAGCAGCGGACCCCTAGCGTCCTCTAACACCGGGGAGCTGTTTTTT CASSGPLASSNTGELFF
TRBJ1-2 NA few TRBV7-9 TGTGCCAGCAGACCGGGGGGCGAGGGCTACACCTTC CASRPGGEGYTF
TRBJ1-6 NA many TRBV7-2 TGTGCCAGCAGCGAAGTCGGCGGGCTCCTCCACTTT CASSEVGGLLHF
TRBJ2-7 NA many TRBV4-2 TGTGCCAGCAGCCAAGGTCCCGCGACAGGAAGCTCCTACGAGCAGTACTTC CASSQGPATGSSYEQYF